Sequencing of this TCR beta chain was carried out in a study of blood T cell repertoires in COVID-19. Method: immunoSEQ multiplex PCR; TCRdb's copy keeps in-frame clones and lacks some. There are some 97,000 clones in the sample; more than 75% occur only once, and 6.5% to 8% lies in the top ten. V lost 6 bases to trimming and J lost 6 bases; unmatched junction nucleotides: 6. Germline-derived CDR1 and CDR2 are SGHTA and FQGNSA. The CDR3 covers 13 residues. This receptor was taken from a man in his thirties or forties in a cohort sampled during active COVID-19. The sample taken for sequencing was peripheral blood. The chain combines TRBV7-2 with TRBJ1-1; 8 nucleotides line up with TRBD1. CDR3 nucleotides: TGTGCCAGCAGACCTAGGACAGGGCCTGAAGCTTTCTTT. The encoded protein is CASRPRTGPEAFF.